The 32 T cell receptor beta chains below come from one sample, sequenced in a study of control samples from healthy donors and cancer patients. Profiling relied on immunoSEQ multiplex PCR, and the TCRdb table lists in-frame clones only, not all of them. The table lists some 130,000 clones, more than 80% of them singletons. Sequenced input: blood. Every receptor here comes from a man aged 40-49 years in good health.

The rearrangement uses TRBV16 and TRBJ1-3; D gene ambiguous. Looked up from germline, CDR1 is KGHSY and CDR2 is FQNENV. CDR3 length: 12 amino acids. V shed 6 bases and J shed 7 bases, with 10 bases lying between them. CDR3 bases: TGTGCCAGCAGTCGCTCCGCGAACACCATATATTTT. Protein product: CASSRSANTIYF.

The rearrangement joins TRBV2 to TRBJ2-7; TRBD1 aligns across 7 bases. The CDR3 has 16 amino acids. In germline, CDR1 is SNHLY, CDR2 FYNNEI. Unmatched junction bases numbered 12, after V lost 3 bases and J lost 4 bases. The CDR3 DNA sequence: TGTGCCAGCAGTGAGATAGATGGGGACAGAGGGTACGAGCAGTACTTC. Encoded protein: CASSEIDGDRGYEQYF.

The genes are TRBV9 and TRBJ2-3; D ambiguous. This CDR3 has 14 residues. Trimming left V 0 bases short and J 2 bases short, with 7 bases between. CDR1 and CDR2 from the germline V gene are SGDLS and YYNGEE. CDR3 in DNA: TGTGCCAGCAGCGTAGAAAGAGTCACAGATACGCAGTATTTT. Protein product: CASSVERVTDTQYF.

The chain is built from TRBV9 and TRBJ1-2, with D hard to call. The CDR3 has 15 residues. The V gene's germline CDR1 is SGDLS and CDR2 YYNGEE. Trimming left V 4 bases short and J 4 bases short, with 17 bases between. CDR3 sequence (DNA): TGTGCCAGCAGCCCCGACCCGACACGGATCTATGGCTACACCTTC. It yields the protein CASSPDPTRIYGYTF.

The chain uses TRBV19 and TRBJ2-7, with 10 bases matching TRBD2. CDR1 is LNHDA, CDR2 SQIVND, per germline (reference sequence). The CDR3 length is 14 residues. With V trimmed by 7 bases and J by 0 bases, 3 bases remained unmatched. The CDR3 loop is CASKLAGGSYEQYF. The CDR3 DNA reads TGTGCCAGTAAGTTAGCGGGGGGCTCCTACGAGCAGTACTTC.

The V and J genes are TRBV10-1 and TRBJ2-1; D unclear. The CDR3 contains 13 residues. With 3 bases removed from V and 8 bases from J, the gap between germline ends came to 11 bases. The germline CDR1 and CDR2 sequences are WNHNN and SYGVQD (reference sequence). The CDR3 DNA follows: TGCGCCAGCAGTGACCAACCCCGCGATGAGCAGTTCTTC. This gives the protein CASSDQPRDEQFF.

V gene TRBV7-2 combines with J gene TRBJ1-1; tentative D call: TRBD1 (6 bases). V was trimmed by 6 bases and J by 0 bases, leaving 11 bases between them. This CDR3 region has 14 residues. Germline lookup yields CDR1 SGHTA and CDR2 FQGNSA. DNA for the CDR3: TGTGCCAGCAGAAGGGGGTACGTGAACACTGAAGCTTTCTTT. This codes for CASRRGYVNTEAFF.

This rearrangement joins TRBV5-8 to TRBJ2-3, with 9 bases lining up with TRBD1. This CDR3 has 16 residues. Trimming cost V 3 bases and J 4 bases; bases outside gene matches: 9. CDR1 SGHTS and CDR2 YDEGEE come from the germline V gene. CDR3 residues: CASSSWPGQGPDTQYF. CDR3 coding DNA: TGTGCCAGCAGCTCGTGGCCGGGACAGGGTCCAGATACGCAGTATTTT.

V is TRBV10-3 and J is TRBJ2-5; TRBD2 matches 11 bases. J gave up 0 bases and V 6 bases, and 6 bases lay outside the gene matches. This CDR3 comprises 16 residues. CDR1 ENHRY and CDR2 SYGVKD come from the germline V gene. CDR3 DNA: TGTGCCATCAGCCGGGTAGCGGGGGGGAACCAAGAGACCCAGTACTTC. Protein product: CAISRVAGGNQETQYF.

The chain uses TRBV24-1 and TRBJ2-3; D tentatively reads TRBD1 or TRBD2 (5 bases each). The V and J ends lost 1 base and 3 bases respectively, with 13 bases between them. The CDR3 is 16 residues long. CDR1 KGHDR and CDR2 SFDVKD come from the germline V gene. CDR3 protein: CATSDFRLAGTDTQYF. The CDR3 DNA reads TGTGCCACCAGTGATTTCCGCCTAGCAGGGACAGATACGCAGTATTTT.

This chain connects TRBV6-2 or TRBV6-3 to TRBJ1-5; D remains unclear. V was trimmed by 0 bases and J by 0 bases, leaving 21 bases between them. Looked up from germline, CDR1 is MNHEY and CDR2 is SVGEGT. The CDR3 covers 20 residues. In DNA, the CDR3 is TGTGCCAGCAGTTACTCGATATCCGGACCTCAGACTTATAGCAATCAGCCCCAGCATTTT. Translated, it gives CASSYSISGPQTYSNQPQHF.

CDR3 region: CASGASGLRRRTDTQYF. In DNA form, the CDR3 reads TGTGCCAGCGGGGCCTCGGGACTCCGAAGGCGCACAGATACGCAGTATTTT. The chain uses TRBV2 and TRBJ2-3, with D tentatively TRBD2 (6 bases). The length of the CDR3 is 17 residues. CDR1 is SNHLY, CDR2 FYNNEI, per germline. Trimming pared 8 bases from V and 1 base from J, leaving 22 bases between. Full variable domain (outside the CDR3, taken from reference TRBV2 and TRBJ2-3): EPEVTQTPSHQVTQMGQEVILRCVPISNHLYFYWYRQILGQKVEFLVSFYNNEISEKSEIFDDQFSVERPDGSNFTLKIRSTKLEDSAMYFCASGASGLRRRTDTQYFGPGTRLTVL.

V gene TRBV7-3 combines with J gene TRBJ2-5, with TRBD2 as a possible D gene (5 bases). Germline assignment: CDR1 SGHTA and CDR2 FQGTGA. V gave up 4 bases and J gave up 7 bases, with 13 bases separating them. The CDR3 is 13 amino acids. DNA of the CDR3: TGTGCCAGCAGCTCGGACTCGATAGGGACCCAGTACTTC. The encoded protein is CASSSDSIGTQYF.

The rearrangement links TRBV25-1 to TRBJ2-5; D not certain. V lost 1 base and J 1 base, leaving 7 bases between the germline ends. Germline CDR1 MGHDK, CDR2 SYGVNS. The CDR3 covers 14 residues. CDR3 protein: CASSEFSSQETQYF. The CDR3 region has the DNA TGTGCCAGCAGTGAATTTAGTAGCCAAGAGACCCAGTACTTC.

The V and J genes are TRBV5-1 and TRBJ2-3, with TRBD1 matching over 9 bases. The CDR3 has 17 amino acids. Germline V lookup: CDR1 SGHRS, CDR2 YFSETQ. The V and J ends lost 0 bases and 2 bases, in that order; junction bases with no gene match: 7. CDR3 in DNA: TGCGCCAGCAGCTTGGCCGGGGGACAGGGATTCACAGATACGCAGTATTTT. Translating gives CASSLAGGQGFTDTQYF.

The CDR3 loop reads CASGGGADTQYF. The CDR3 DNA sequence: TGTGCCAGTGGGGGGGGCGCAGATACGCAGTATTTT. The chain has TRBV3-1 (or the pseudogene TRBV3-2) and TRBJ2-3, with a possible D match to TRBD2 (7 bases). V was shortened by 9 bases and J by 4 bases, with 11 bases between the two germline ends. Germline CDR1 reads LGHDT; CDR2 reads YNNKEL (reference sequence). The CDR3 consists of 12 residues.

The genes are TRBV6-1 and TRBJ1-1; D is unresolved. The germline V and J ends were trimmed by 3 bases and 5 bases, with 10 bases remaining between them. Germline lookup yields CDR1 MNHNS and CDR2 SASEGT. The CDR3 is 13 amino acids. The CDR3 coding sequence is TGTGCCAGCAGTGAGAGATCAGTAACTGAAGCTTTCTTT. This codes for CASSERSVTEAFF.

The CDR3 protein is CASSDSDREEEAGYTF. In nucleotides, the CDR3 is TGTGCCAGCAGTGACTCGGACAGGGAGGAGGAAGCTGGCTACACCTTC. This sequence joins TRBV6-4 and TRBJ1-2; 8 positions match TRBD1. The CDR3 has 16 amino acids. J was trimmed by 7 bases and V by 0 bases; bases with no gene match: 10. CDR1 is MRHNA and CDR2 is SNTAGT in the germline V gene.

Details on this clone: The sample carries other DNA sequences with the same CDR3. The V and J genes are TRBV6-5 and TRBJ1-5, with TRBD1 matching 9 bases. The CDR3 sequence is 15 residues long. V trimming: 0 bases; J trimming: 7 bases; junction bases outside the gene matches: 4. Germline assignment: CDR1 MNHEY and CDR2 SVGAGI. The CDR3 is CASSYSGQGNQPQHF. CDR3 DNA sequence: TGTGCCAGCAGTTACTCGGGACAGGGTAACCAGCCCCAGCATTTT.

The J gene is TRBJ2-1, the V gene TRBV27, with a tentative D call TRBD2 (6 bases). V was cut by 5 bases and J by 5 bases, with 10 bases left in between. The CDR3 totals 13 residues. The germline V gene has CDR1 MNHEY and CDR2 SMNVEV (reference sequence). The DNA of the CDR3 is TGTGCCAGCAGTAAACGACTAGACAATGAGCAGTTCTTC. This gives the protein CASSKRLDNEQFF.

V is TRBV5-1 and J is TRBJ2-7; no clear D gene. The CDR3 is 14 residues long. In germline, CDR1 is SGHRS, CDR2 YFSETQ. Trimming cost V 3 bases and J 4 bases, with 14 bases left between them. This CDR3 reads CASSSESSIYEQYF. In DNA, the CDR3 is TGCGCCAGCAGCTCAGAGTCGAGCATATACGAGCAGTACTTC. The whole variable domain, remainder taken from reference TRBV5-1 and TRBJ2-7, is KAGVTQTPRYLIKTRGQQVTLSCSPISGHRSVSWYQQTPGQGLQFLFEYFSETQRNKGNFPGRFSGRQFSNSRSEMNVSTLELGDSALYLCASSSESSIYEQYFGPGTRLTVT.

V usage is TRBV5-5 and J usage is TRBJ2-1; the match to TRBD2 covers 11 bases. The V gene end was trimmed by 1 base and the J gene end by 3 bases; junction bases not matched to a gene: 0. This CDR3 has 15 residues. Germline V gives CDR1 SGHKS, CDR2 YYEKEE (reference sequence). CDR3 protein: CASSLTSGGYNEQFF. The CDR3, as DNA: TGTGCCAGCAGCTTGACTAGCGGGGGCTACAATGAGCAGTTCTTC. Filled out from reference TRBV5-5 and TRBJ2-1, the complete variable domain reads DAGVTQSPTHLIKTRGQQVTLRCSPISGHKSVSWYQQVLGQGPQFIFQYYEKEERGRGNFPDRFSARQFPNYSSELNVNALLLGDSALYLCASSLTSGGYNEQFFGPGTRLTVL.

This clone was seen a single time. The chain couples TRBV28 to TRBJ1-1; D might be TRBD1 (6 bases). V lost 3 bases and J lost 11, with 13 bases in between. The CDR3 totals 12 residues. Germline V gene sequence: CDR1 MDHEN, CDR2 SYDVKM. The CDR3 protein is CASSFTGRYAFF. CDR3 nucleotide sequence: TGTGCCAGCAGTTTTACAGGGAGATATGCTTTCTTT. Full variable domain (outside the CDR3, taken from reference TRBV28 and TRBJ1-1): DVKVTQSSRYLVKRTGEKVFLECVQDMDHENMFWYRQDPGLGLRLIYFSYDVKMKEKGDIPEGYSVSREKKERFSLILESASTNQTSMYLCASSFTGRYAFFGQGTRLTVV.

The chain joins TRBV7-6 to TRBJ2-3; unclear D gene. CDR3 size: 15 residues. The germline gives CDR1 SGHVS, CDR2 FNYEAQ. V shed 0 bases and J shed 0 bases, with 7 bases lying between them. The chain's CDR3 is CASSLADGSTDTQYF. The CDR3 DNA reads TGTGCCAGCAGCTTAGCGGACGGGAGCACAGATACGCAGTATTTT.

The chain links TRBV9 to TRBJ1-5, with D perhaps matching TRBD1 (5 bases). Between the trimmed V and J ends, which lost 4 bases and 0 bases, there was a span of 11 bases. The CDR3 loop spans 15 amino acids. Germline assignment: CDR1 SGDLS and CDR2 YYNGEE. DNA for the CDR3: TGTGCCAGCAGCAAGGGACGGAATAGCAATCAGCCCCAGCATTTT. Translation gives CASSKGRNSNQPQHF.

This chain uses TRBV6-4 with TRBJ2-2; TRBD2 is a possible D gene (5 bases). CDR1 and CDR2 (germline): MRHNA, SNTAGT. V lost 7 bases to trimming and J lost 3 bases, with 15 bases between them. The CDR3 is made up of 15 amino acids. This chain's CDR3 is CASIPPLADTGELFF. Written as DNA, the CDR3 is TGTGCCAGCATCCCCCCCCTAGCTGACACCGGGGAGCTGTTTTTT.

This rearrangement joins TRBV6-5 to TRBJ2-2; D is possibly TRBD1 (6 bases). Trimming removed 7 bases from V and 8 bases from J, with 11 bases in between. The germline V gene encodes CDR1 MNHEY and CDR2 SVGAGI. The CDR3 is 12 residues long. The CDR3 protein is CASNRVTGELFF. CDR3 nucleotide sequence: TGTGCCAGCAACAGGGTTACGGGGGAGCTGTTTTTT.

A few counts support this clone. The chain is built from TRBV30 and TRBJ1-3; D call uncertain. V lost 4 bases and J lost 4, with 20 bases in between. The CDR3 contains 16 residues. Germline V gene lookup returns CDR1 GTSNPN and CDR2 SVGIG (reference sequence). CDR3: CAWNRAPGGGGNTIYF. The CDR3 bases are TGTGCCTGGAATAGGGCCCCAGGTGGCGGAGGAAACACCATATATTTT.

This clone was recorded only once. The chain's CDR3 is CASSGQLGLSTLYEQYF. DNA for the CDR3: TGTGCCAGCAGTGGACAGCTCGGACTATCAACCCTCTACGAGCAGTACTTC. The gene calls are TRBV6-1 and TRBJ2-7, with TRBD2 as a possible D gene (6 bases). CDR3 length: 17 amino acids. In germline, CDR1 is MNHNS, CDR2 SASEGT. Between the trimmed V and J ends, which lost 4 bases and 3 bases, there was a span of 22 bases.

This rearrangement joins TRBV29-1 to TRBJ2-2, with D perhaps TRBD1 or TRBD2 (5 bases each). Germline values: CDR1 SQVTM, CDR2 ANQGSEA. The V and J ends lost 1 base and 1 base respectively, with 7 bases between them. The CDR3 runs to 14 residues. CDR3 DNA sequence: TGCAGCGTTGAAGTGGGGGAGAACACCGGGGAGCTGTTTTTT. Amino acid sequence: CSVEVGENTGELFF.

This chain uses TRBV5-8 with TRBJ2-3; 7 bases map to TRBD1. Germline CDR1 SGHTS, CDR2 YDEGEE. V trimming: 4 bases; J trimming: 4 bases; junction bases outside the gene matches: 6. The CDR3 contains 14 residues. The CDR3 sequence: CASSRQGSSDTQYF. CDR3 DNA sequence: TGTGCCAGCAGCCGACAGGGTTCCTCAGATACGCAGTATTTT.

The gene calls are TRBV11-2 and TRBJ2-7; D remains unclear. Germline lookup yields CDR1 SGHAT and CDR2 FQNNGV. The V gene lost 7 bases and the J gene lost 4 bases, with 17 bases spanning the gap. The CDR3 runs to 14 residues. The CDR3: CASTSPGSQYEQYF. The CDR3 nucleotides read TGTGCCAGCACCTCCCCCGGGTCCCAATACGAGCAGTACTTC.